The rows below give T cell receptor beta chains drawn from one sample of a study of cytomegalovirus exposure and HLA in healthy donors. Sequencing used immunoSEQ multiplex PCR; TCRdb keeps in-frame clones, though not all of them. The sample consists of approximately 150,000 clones, 80% to 85% of them appearing once. The sequenced sample was PBMCs. These receptors all come from a man aged 25-40 years in good health and CMV-seropositive. Each CDR3 is given with its conserved first and last residue. The order of the fields is V gene, J gene, D gene, CDR3 protein. The D gene is left open where the match is weak.

TRBV4-3	TRBJ2-7	TRBD1	CASSQDLQGVESYEQYF
TRBV12-5	TRBJ1-1	-	CASGLAQGLNTEAFF
TRBV30	TRBJ1-1	-	CAWSLPQAGENTEAFF
TRBV5-1	TRBJ1-5	-	CASSLGTGGEPQHF
TRBV7-3	TRBJ1-1	TRBD1	CASSSQGAENTEAFF
TRBV27	TRBJ2-3	TRBD2	CASSLFTGLAGGDTQYF
TRBV7-2	TRBJ2-3	TRBD2	CASSTKTSGSDTQYF
TRBV30	TRBJ2-3	-	CAWSVRGAGDTQYF
TRBV11-2	TRBJ2-3	-	CASSLGSGAGRDTQYF
TRBV7-2	TRBJ1-4	-	CASSLSSRGGKLFF
TRBV5-4	TRBJ1-5	TRBD1	CASSPPRTGGGNQPQHF
TRBV7-7	TRBJ2-2	-	CASSLSGTSITGELFF
TRBV9	TRBJ2-1	-	CASSPFHRATINNEQFF
TRBV6-6	TRBJ2-7	TRBD1	CASSPTGGYEQYF
TRBV7-2	TRBJ2-2	TRBD1	CASQRQGSAGELFF
TRBV7-2	TRBJ1-6	-	CASSLEAGRESPLHF
TRBV15	TRBJ1-2	TRBD1	CATSRGFSGQLYGYTF
TRBV20-1	TRBJ1-2	TRBD1	CSVGQGYGYTF
TRBV5-1	TRBJ2-1	-	CASSSSRGKGISYNEQFF
TRBV5-4	TRBJ1-1	TRBD1	CASSRYSQGLGTEAFF
TRBV7-8	TRBJ2-3	TRBD2	CASSVRTSGATDTQYF
TRBV13	TRBJ2-5	-	CASSLRETQYF
TRBV6-1	TRBJ2-3	TRBD1	CASSDPPGTGGTDTQYF
TRBV6-5	TRBJ2-1	TRBD2	CASSSPTASGVFF
TRBV30	TRBJ2-4	TRBD1	CAWSVEDRGSIQYF
TRBV7-3	TRBJ2-7	-	CASSVSTGPSYEQYF
TRBV11-2	TRBJ2-7	-	CASSSRDGAYEQYF
TRBV4-3	TRBJ1-6	-	CASSQDPPRASDNSPLHF
TRBV7-3	TRBJ2-2	TRBD1	CASSFGQGAGELFF
TRBV7-6	TRBJ2-7	TRBD2	CASSFNAGREGEQYF